A single sample is the source of the 24 T cell receptor beta chains below, sequenced in a study of T cell changes during pregnancy in multiple sclerosis. The repertoire was sequenced with immunoSEQ multiplex PCR; TCRdb's copy has only in-frame clones and lacks some. The sample shows just under 65,000 clones, roughly 91% of them seen only once. Specimen: peripheral blood, collected after pregnancy. Receptor source: a female donor in good health, enrolled as a control in a pregnancy study.

The chain couples TRBV7-9 to TRBJ1-6; 7 nucleotides align to TRBD1. From germline, CDR1 is SEHNR and CDR2 FQNEAQ (reference sequence). The CDR3 spans 12 residues. CDR3 in DNA: TGTATCCCGTCCCAGGGACAGTCACCCCTCCACTTT. It encodes CIPSQGQSPLHF.

This chain uses TRBV27 with TRBJ2-7; 7 nucleotides align to TRBD1. The germline V gene encodes CDR1 MNHEY and CDR2 SMNVEV (reference sequence). V lost 4 bases and J lost 0; bases outside the gene matches: 9. This CDR3 region has 16 residues. CDR3 sequence reads: CASSWGQTGFSYEQYF. The CDR3 region has the DNA TGTGCCAGCAGTTGGGGCCAGACAGGGTTCTCCTACGAGCAGTACTTC.

V usage is TRBV7-2 and J usage is TRBJ2-4; no clear D. Germline values: CDR1 SGHTA, CDR2 FQGNSA. This CDR3 contains 15 residues. V was cut by 1 base and J by 3 bases, with 10 bases left in between. DNA of the CDR3: TGTGCCAGCAGCTTAGTCGACTTGGGCAAAAACATTCAGTACTTC. The encoded protein is CASSLVDLGKNIQYF.

The CDR3 nucleotides read TGTGCCAACGACAAGTTCACGTACGAGCAGTACTTC. This translates into CANDKFTYEQYF. V usage is TRBV7-9 and J usage is TRBJ2-7, with D uncertain. The V gene lost 10 bases and the J gene lost 4 bases, with 14 bases spanning the gap. Germline loops: CDR1 SEHNR, CDR2 FQNEAQ (reference sequence). The CDR3 contains 12 residues. Variable domain in full (rest from reference TRBV7-9 and TRBJ2-7): DTGVSQNPRHKITKRGQNVTFRCDPISEHNRLYWYRQTLGQGPEFLTYFQNEAQLEKSRLLSDRFSAERPKGSFSTLEIQRTEQGDSAMYLCANDKFTYEQYFGPGTRLTVT.

The chain employs TRBV6-1 and TRBJ1-5; a weak D match, TRBD1 (5 bases). The ends were cut back, 3 bases at V and 0 bases at J, with 9 bases in the middle. The CDR3 has 15 residues. CDR1 and CDR2 from the germline V gene are MNHNS and SASEGT. In DNA form, the CDR3 reads TGTGCCAGCAGTGAGCTCCAGGGTAGCAATCAGCCCCAGCATTTT. It codes for CASSELQGSNQPQHF.

The DNA of the CDR3 is TGCGCCAGCAGCTTGGTTATTAACACTGAAGCTTTCTTT. Its translation: CASSLVINTEAFF. The V call is TRBV5-1, the J call TRBJ1-1; no firm D call. The CDR3 extends over 13 amino acids. The germline CDR1 and CDR2 sequences are SGHRS and YFSETQ. V gave up 0 bases and J gave up 2 bases, with 5 bases separating them. Filled out from reference TRBV5-1 and TRBJ1-1, the complete variable domain reads KAGVTQTPRYLIKTRGQQVTLSCSPISGHRSVSWYQQTPGQGLQFLFEYFSETQRNKGNFPGRFSGRQFSNSRSEMNVSTLELGDSALYLCASSLVINTEAFFGQGTRLTVV.

The chain carries TRBV29-1 and TRBJ2-5; 7 positions match TRBD1. The V segment lost 4 bases and the J segment 3 bases; nucleotides outside the gene matches: 2. The CDR3 runs 12 residues. CDR1 is SQVTM and CDR2 is ANQGSEA in the germline V gene. This chain's CDR3 is CSVVTGEETQYF. The DNA for the CDR3 is TGCAGCGTTGTAACAGGGGAAGAGACCCAGTACTTC.

The chain is built from TRBV19 and TRBJ1-1, with D maybe TRBD1 (6 bases). Germline-derived CDR1 and CDR2 are LNHDA and SQIVND (reference sequence). The V end was cut by 3 bases, the J end by 6 bases, with 11 bases between. This CDR3 spans 13 amino acids. The CDR3 protein is CASSMGAFAEAFF. CDR3 nucleotides: TGTGCCAGTAGTATGGGGGCTTTCGCTGAAGCTTTCTTT.

V gene TRBV9 combines with J gene TRBJ1-2; 7 bases align to TRBD1. V gave up 0 bases and J gave up 7 bases; unmatched junction bases: 9. The CDR3 sequence is 15 residues long. The germline CDR1 and CDR2 sequences are SGDLS and YYNGEE. The DNA for the CDR3 is TGTGCCAGCAGCGTAGTTCCAGGGGGGACAGTTGGCTACACCTTC. Amino acid sequence: CASSVVPGGTVGYTF.

The J gene is TRBJ2-1, the V gene TRBV7-8; 9 bases map to TRBD1. Trimming took 2 bases from V and 3 from J; bases not matched to a gene: 8. CDR1 is SGHVS, CDR2 FQNEAQ, per germline. The CDR3 length is 17 residues. CDR3 DNA: TGTGCCAGCAGCTTACCCCGGGACAGGGCCGACTACAATGAGCAGTTCTTC. Translation gives CASSLPRDRADYNEQFF.

V usage is TRBV7-8 and J usage is TRBJ2-2; 9 bases are shared with TRBD2. This CDR3 region has 17 residues. Trimming cost V 8 bases and J 0 bases; bases outside gene matches: 10. CDR1 and CDR2 (germline): SGHVS, FQNEAQ. The CDR3 bases are TGTGCCAGCGGACATGCAAAGCGGGGGGCGAACACCGGGGAGCTGTTTTTT. Protein: CASGHAKRGANTGELFF. The whole variable domain, filled in from reference TRBV7-8 and TRBJ2-2, reads GAGVSQSPRYKVAKRGQDVALRCDPISGHVSLFWYQQALGQGPEFLTYFQNEAQLDKSGLPSDRFFAERPEGSVSTLKIQRTQQEDSAVYLCASGHAKRGANTGELFFGEGSRLTVL.

The gene calls are TRBV6-9 and TRBJ2-7, with TRBD1 identical over 9 bases. Germline trimming cut 8 bases from V and 3 bases from J; bases unmatched to any gene: 14. This CDR3 region has 16 residues. Germline-derived CDR1 and CDR2 are MNHGY and SVAAGI. CDR3 bases: TGTGCCAGCCGACCCCAGGGGACAGGGAAGGACTACGAGCAGTACTTC. Residues: CASRPQGTGKDYEQYF.

The rearrangement links TRBV7-6 to TRBJ2-1, with D maybe TRBD2 (5 bases). Looked up from germline, CDR1 is SGHVS and CDR2 is FNYEAQ. The CDR3 runs 14 residues. Between the trimmed V and J ends, which lost 5 bases and 8 bases, there was a span of 16 bases. This CDR3 reads CASSPGLVFDEQFF. CDR3 nucleotides: TGTGCCAGCAGCCCAGGACTGGTTTTTGATGAGCAGTTCTTC.

V and J are TRBV11-2 and TRBJ1-1; a possible D gene is TRBD1 (5 bases). The CDR3 runs to 12 residues. Trimming stripped 6 bases from V and 7 bases from J, with 12 bases between. Germline-derived CDR1 and CDR2 are SGHAT and FQNNGV. The CDR3 spells CASRLGGDEAFF. In DNA, the CDR3 is TGTGCCAGCAGGTTGGGAGGGGATGAAGCTTTCTTT.

The chain combines TRBV5-1 with TRBJ2-6; TRBD1 aligns across 11 bases. The trim removed 3 bases at V and 1 base at J, leaving 3 bases unmatched. Looked up from germline, CDR1 is SGHRS and CDR2 is YFSETQ. The CDR3 has 17 amino acids. The CDR3 bases are TGCGCCAGCAGCTGGACAGGGGGCAAATCTGGGGCCAACGTCCTGACTTTC. It codes for CASSWTGGKSGANVLTF. Complete variable domain (other parts from reference TRBV5-1 and TRBJ2-6): KAGVTQTPRYLIKTRGQQVTLSCSPISGHRSVSWYQQTPGQGLQFLFEYFSETQRNKGNFPGRFSGRQFSNSRSEMNVSTLELGDSALYLCASSWTGGKSGANVLTFGAGSRLTVL.

The chain recombines TRBV19 with TRBJ1-2, with 7 bases that match TRBD1. Germline V gene lookup returns CDR1 LNHDA and CDR2 SQIVND (reference sequence). This CDR3 region has 15 residues. Trimming at V came to 1 base and at J to 8 bases, leaving 10 bases not matched to a gene. Written as DNA, the CDR3 is TGTGCCAGTAGTATAGCCGGGGGACAGTCTAACGGCTACACCTTC. Its protein product is CASSIAGGQSNGYTF.

J is TRBJ2-7 and V is TRBV30; weak D call: TRBD2 (5 bases). The germline gives CDR1 GTSNPN, CDR2 SVGIG (reference sequence). The CDR3 has 13 residues. The V end lost 2 bases, the J end lost 3 bases, and 11 bases lay between the germline ends. The CDR3, as DNA: TGTGCCTGGAGTCCCCCCGGGATCTACGAGCAGTACTTC. Amino acid sequence: CAWSPPGIYEQYF.

This clone appeared once. The V and J genes are TRBV4-3 and TRBJ2-3, with D uncertain. The V end lost 0 bases, the J end lost 6 bases, and 7 bases lay between the germline ends. The CDR3 runs 13 residues. Per the germline V gene, CDR1 is LGHNA and CDR2 is YSLEER. CDR3 sequence (DNA): TGCGCCAGCAGCCAAGATCCCCGGGATACGCAGTATTTT. Translating gives CASSQDPRDTQYF.

V and J are TRBV7-3 and TRBJ1-6; D remains unclear. Trimming removed 5 bases at V and 5 bases at J, with 7 bases between. This CDR3 is built from 13 residues. CDR1 SGHTA and CDR2 FQGTGA come from the germline V gene. The CDR3 region is CASSANNNSPLHF. The CDR3 nucleotides are TGTGCCAGCAGCGCTAATAATAATTCACCCCTCCACTTT.

The chain uses TRBV7-3 and TRBJ2-1; 7 bases agree with TRBD2. CDR3 length: 15 residues. Germline V lookup: CDR1 SGHTA, CDR2 FQGTGA. V dropped 1 base and J dropped 4; count of bases not matched to a gene: 4. CDR3 nucleotide sequence: TGTGCCAGCAGCTTAAGTGGGGGGGATTACAATGAGCAGTTCTTC. This sequence encodes CASSLSGGDYNEQFF.

The chain is built from TRBV5-1 and TRBJ1-2; D is possibly TRBD1 (5 bases). V was shortened by 0 bases and J by 3 bases, with 9 bases between the two germline ends. The CDR3 is 14 residues long. CDR1 is SGHRS, CDR2 YFSETQ, per germline. CDR3 DNA: TGCGCCAGCAGCTTGGGACAGAGTTACTATGGCTACACCTTC. Protein: CASSLGQSYYGYTF.

This chain connects TRBV25-1 to TRBJ1-6; 7 bases fit TRBD1. J was trimmed by 7 bases and V by 7 bases; bases with no gene match: 7. Germline assignment: CDR1 MGHDK and CDR2 SYGVNS. The CDR3 spans 14 residues. The CDR3 region is CASTSRDSNSPLHF. The CDR3 DNA sequence: TGTGCCAGCACCAGCCGGGACAGCAATTCACCCCTCCACTTT.

The chain combines TRBV2 with TRBJ2-7; TRBD1 agrees at 7 bases. The CDR3 has 19 residues. V lost 0 bases, J lost 3 bases, and 17 bases stayed unmatched. CDR1 is SNHLY and CDR2 is FYNNEI in the germline V gene. The CDR3 nucleotides read TGTGCCAGCAGTGAAGCTTATGCCTCTTTATGGGACAGCGACTACGAGCAGTACTTC. This sequence encodes CASSEAYASLWDSDYEQYF.

This chain joins TRBV7-3 and TRBJ2-3; TRBD2 matches at 14 bases. This CDR3 region has 16 residues. Looked up from germline, CDR1 is SGHTA and CDR2 is FQGTGA. Trimming removed 4 bases from V and 6 bases from J; junction bases left unmatched: 6. CDR3: CASSSTSGGAIDTQYF. The CDR3 DNA is TGTGCCAGCAGCTCGACTAGCGGGGGGGCCATCGATACGCAGTATTTT.